A selection of T cell receptor beta chains follows, all from one sample in a study of blood T cell repertoires in COVID-19. Using immunoSEQ multiplex PCR, the repertoire was profiled, and TCRdb retains in-frame clones only, with some absent. The sample records 250,000 to 300,000 clones, roughly nine tenths being singletons. Sample: peripheral blood. These receptors all stem from a woman between 25 and 40 years old with COVID-19, enrolled during active disease. The CDR3 runs from the conserved cysteine through the conserved F or W. The order of the fields is clone size, J gene, D gene, V gene, CDR3 DNA, CDR3 protein. The D gene is left open where the match is weak. Expanded clones get a size class; other rows say once, few or many, or leave the size out.

- TRBJ2-5 - TRBV29-1 TGCAGCGTTGTTCGGACATCGCAAGAGACCCAGTACTTC CSVVRTSQETQYF
- TRBJ1-5 TRBD1 TRBV28 TGTGCCAGCAGTTTATACGGACAGGGTTTGCGGAATCAGCCCCAGCATTTT CASSLYGQGLRNQPQHF
- TRBJ2-5 - TRBV6-6 TGTGCCAGCAGTAATGTCCAGCCGGGGCAAGAGACCCAGTACTTC CASSNVQPGQETQYF
- TRBJ1-3 - TRBV28 TGTGCCAGCTTGACGCAGGGTTTAGGAAACACCATATATTTT CASLTQGLGNTIYF
once TRBJ2-1 - TRBV7-9 TGTGCCAGCAGCTTAATCGAGCGGGTTGAGCAGTTCTTC CASSLIERVEQFF
- TRBJ1-2 - TRBV24-1 TGTGCCACCAGTGATTTGGCGGGGATAAGCTATGGCTACACCTTC CATSDLAGISYGYTF
many TRBJ1-2 TRBD1 TRBV2 TGTGCCAGCAGGTGGGGTCCGGGACAGATTAACTATGGCTACACCTTC CASRWGPGQINYGYTF
once TRBJ2-7 - TRBV3-1/TRBV3-2 TGTGCCAGCAGCCAAGGAGGAATGCGCCGCGACTACGAGCAGTACTTC CASSQGGMRRDYEQYF
- TRBJ2-7 TRBD1 TRBV19 TGTGCCAGTAGTATAAGAAGTCGACAGGGGAACTACTACGAGCAGTACTTC CASSIRSRQGNYYEQYF
- TRBJ1-6 TRBD1 TRBV25-1 TGTGCCAGCAGTCCAACCCAGGGGGCGACCTATAATTCACCCCTCCACTTT CASSPTQGATYNSPLHF
- TRBJ1-2 TRBD1 TRBV6-5 TGTGCCAGCAGTTCCCACATCGCACAGGGGGGCTACACCTTC CASSSHIAQGGYTF
- TRBJ1-1 - TRBV19 TGTGCCAGTAGTATAGCCGCAGTCATGAACACTGAAGCTTTCTTT CASSIAAVMNTEAFF
- TRBJ1-2 - TRBV5-4 TGTGCCAGCAGCTCGGGATTTAACTATGGCTACACCTTC CASSSGFNYGYTF
- TRBJ2-1 - TRBV11-2 TGTGCCAGCAGCTTAGTACCCTGGGGCCATACCTCCTACAATGAGCAGTTCTTC CASSLVPWGHTSYNEQFF
- TRBJ2-3 - TRBV28 TGTGCCAGCAGTTTATCGACAGGACAAAGCACAGATACGCAGTATTTT CASSLSTGQSTDTQYF
- TRBJ2-1 TRBD1 TRBV5-5 TGTGCCAGCAGCAATTACAGGGGTTTGACGTACAATGAGCAGTTCTTC CASSNYRGLTYNEQFF
- TRBJ1-2 TRBD1 TRBV28 TGTGCCAGCAGTTCGCCCTCACAGGGGCTTCCCTATGGCTACACCTTC CASSSPSQGLPYGYTF
once TRBJ2-5 TRBD1 TRBV6-5 TGTGCCAGCAGCCCGGACAGGGGAGAGACCCAGTACTTC CASSPDRGETQYF
- TRBJ2-7 TRBD2 TRBV5-1 TGCGCCAGCAGCTTGGAAGGGTTACTAGCGGGGGCGTCCTACGAGCAGTACTTC CASSLEGLLAGASYEQYF
- TRBJ2-7 - TRBV2 TGTGCCAGCAGTGAATTAGGCAGGGTTTACGAGCAGTACTTC CASSELGRVYEQYF
- TRBJ2-3 TRBD2 TRBV6-6 TGTGCCAGCGGTAATAGCGGGGGCACAGATACGCAGTATTTT CASGNSGGTDTQYF
- TRBJ1-1 - TRBV5-6 TGTGCCAGCAGTTTGGCATTCGGGGTAGACACTGAAGCTTTCTTT CASSLAFGVDTEAFF
- TRBJ2-5 - TRBV6-5 TGTGCCAGTGGGGGGTTTGGAGAGACCCAGTACTTC CASGGFGETQYF
- TRBJ2-3 TRBD2 TRBV4-1 TGCGCCAGCAGCCAAGAAACGGGGGGATCAGATACGCAGTATTTT CASSQETGGSDTQYF
- TRBJ2-3 TRBD2 TRBV3-1/TRBV3-2 TGTGCCAGCGCTAGCGGGGGGGCCCTCGACCGGCCATGGGATACGCAGTATTTT CASASGGALDRPWDTQYF
- TRBJ2-5 - TRBV11-2 TGTGCCAGCATGAGGGGGTGGGGTCAAGAGACCCAGTACTTC CASMRGWGQETQYF
- TRBJ1-2 - TRBV5-6 TGTGCCAGCAGCTTGGGACAAGCCAGGGGCTACACCTTC CASSLGQARGYTF
- TRBJ1-2 TRBD1 TRBV2 TGTGCCAGCAGGATACAACGACAGGGTAAAGGCTACACCTTC CASRIQRQGKGYTF
- TRBJ1-4 - TRBV4-1 TGCGCCAGAAACAATCCTCAGGGGACTAATGAAAAACTGTTTTTT CARNNPQGTNEKLFF
- TRBJ1-1 - TRBV5-6 TGTGCCAGCCTCCCCCAGGGGAAGAACACTGAAGCTTTCTTT CASLPQGKNTEAFF
- TRBJ2-1 TRBD1 TRBV5-4 TGTGCCAGCAGCTTACGCAGGGGGTCCTACAATGAGCAGTTCTTC CASSLRRGSYNEQFF
- TRBJ1-3 - TRBV6-1 TGTGCCAGCAGACATCTCTCTGGAAACACCATATATTTT CASRHLSGNTIYF
- TRBJ1-2 TRBD1 TRBV9 TGTGCCAGCAGCGTAGTCCCAGGGGGTTTATATGGCTACACCTTC CASSVVPGGLYGYTF
- TRBJ2-1 - TRBV7-2 TGTGCCAGCAGCTTAGCGCGGCAGGAGCAGTTCTTC CASSLARQEQFF
- TRBJ1-2 - TRBV18 TGTGCCAGCTCACCGGGGGGGCAGGTGGTCGTTGGCTACACCTTC CASSPGGQVVVGYTF
- TRBJ2-7 TRBD2 TRBV15 TGTGCCACCAGCCGGGAGGGGGGGACCTACGAGCAGTACTTC CATSREGGTYEQYF
- TRBJ1-2 - TRBV11-2 TGTGCCAGCAGCGTAGCCGGGATGGGTGGCTACACCTTC CASSVAGMGGYTF
- TRBJ1-6 - TRBV25-1 TGTGCCAGCAATCAGGGAAGATCACCCCTCCACTTT CASNQGRSPLHF
once TRBJ1-1 TRBD1 TRBV18 TGTGCCAGCTCACCAGATACAGGGGCAGCGGAAGCTTTCTTT CASSPDTGAAEAFF
- TRBJ2-3 TRBD2 TRBV11-2 TGTGCCAGCAGCTTAGAGATAGCGGGGGGGCGGGATACGCAGTATTTT CASSLEIAGGRDTQYF
- TRBJ2-7 - TRBV6-5 TGTGCCACCACCAGGACTGCCACCTACGAGCAGTACTTC CATTRTATYEQYF
- TRBJ1-5 - TRBV18 TGTGCCAGCTCAGGTCAGGGCGGCAATCAGCCCCAGCATTTT CASSGQGGNQPQHF
- TRBJ1-2 TRBD1 TRBV15 TGTGCCACCACTACGGACAGGGAAAATCGCTATGGCTACACCTTC CATTTDRENRYGYTF
- TRBJ1-6 TRBD1 TRBV28 TGTGCCAGCAGTTCACAGGGGTACGATAATTCACCCCTCCACTTT CASSSQGYDNSPLHF
- TRBJ2-2 - TRBV18 TGTGCCAGCTCACCACTGGGGTCCCGGGGCACCGGGGAGCTGTTTTTT CASSPLGSRGTGELFF
- TRBJ1-5 - TRBV27 TGTGCCAGCAGCCAACAGGGATTTAATCAGCCCCAGCATTTT CASSQQGFNQPQHF
- TRBJ2-7 - TRBV28 TGTGCCAGCAGTCTGAGTAGAGGCGAGCAGTACTTC CASSLSRGEQYF
many TRBJ1-2 - TRBV3-1/TRBV3-2 TGTGCCAGCAGCCAAGTTGGGGAGGGGCGCGGCGGCTACACCTTC CASSQVGEGRGGYTF
- TRBJ2-7 TRBD1 TRBV29-1 TGCAGCGCTGAGGGGACAGGGTCCTACGAGCAGTACTTC CSAEGTGSYEQYF
- TRBJ1-6 TRBD1 TRBV2 TGTGCCAGCAGTAACAGGGGCAGTTCACCCCTCCACTTT CASSNRGSSPLHF
- TRBJ2-5 - TRBV3-1/TRBV3-2 TGTGCCAGCAGCCGAACAGGGTTGGGCCTCAGGGAGACCCAGTACTTC CASSRTGLGLRETQYF
- TRBJ1-6 - TRBV13 TGTGCCAGCAGCCACAGCAATTCACCCCTCCACTTT CASSHSNSPLHF
- TRBJ1-5 TRBD1 TRBV19 TGTGCCAGTAGTATCGACAGGGCCAGCAATCAGCCCCAGCATTTT CASSIDRASNQPQHF
- TRBJ1-4 TRBD1 TRBV19 TGTGCCAGTACTCAACAGGGGGCATGGGATGAAAAACTGTTTTTT CASTQQGAWDEKLFF
- TRBJ2-1 - TRBV7-9 TGTGCCAGCAGCTTATACGGGGGAAATGAGCAGTTCTTC CASSLYGGNEQFF
- TRBJ1-4 - TRBV2 TGTGCCAGCAGGAGGCAGGGAAGCACTAATGAAAAACTGTTTTTT CASRRQGSTNEKLFF
- TRBJ2-7 - TRBV10-2 TGCGCCAGCAGTGAAGGGGGGGTCGAGCAGTACTTC CASSEGGVEQYF